This paragraph covers one T cell receptor beta chain sequence. These data originate in a study of blood T cells in healthy people across ages. The germline V and J ends were trimmed by 6 bases and 0 bases, with 12 bases remaining between them. CDR1 is MNHEY and CDR2 is SVGEGT in the germline V gene. This CDR3 spans 15 amino acids. Primers used in a second PCR of about 6 to 11 cycles were a sample-barcoded 5' primer and a J-beta primer mix. TCRdb reanalysed the 5' RACE reads using MiXCR and keeps one entry per CDR3 protein. The sample lists about 830,000 distinct CDR3 sequences, about 59% occurring once. About 10 milliliters of peripheral blood were drawn from each donor into EDTA-treated tubes.

This sequence was found in a man aged 25-45 years in good health. This sequence joins TRBV6-2 or TRBV6-3 and TRBJ1-3; D is perhaps TRBD1 (5 bases). Material for sequencing was blood. The DNA for the CDR3 is TGTGCCAGCAGACCAGGGATACGCTCTGGAAACACCATATATTTT. Protein product: CASRPGIRSGNTIYF.